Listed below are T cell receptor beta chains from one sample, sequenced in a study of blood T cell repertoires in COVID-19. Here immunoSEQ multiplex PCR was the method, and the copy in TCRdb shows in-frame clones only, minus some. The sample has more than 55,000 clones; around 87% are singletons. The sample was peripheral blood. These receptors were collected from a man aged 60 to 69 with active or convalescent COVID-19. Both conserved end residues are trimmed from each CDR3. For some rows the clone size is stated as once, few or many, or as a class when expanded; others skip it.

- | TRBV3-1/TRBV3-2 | ASSASGDRVNSPLH
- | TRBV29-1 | SVDHRDTSNQPQH
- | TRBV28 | ASSLRGALSTEAF
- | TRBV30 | AWSVGGGKNQPQH
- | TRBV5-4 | ASSLGASGSTDTQY
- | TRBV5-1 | ASSMGPGGGELF
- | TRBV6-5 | ASSYSIGNTIY
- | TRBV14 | ASSQGTANYNEQF
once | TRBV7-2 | ASSLTWTVGNQPQH
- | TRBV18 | ASSPGLAANTGELF
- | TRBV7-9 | ASSPGTGASHEQY
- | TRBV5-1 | ASSLQDTYTGELF
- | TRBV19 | ASSIVAGNNEQF
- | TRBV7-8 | ASSLAGWGFQETQY
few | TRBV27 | ASSFRAGGPYEQY
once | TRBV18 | ASSPSGTGNTEAF
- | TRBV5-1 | ASSRGTGGVTEAF